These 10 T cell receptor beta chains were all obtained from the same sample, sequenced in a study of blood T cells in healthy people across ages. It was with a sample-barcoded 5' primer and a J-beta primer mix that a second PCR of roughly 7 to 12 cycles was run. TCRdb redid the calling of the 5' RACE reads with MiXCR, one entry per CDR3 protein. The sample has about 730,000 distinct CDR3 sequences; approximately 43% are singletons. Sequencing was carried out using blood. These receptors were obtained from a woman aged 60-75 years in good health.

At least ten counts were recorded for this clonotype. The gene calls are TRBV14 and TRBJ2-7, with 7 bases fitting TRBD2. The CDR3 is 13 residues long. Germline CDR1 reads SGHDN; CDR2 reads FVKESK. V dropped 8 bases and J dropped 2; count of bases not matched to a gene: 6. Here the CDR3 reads CASSSGATYEQYF. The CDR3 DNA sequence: TGTGCCAGCTCCAGCGGGGCGACCTACGAGCAGTACTTC.

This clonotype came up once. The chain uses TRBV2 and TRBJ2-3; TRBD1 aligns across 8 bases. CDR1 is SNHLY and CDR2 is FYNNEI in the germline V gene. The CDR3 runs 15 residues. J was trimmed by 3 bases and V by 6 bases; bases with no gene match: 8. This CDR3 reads CASRSQGARTDTQYF. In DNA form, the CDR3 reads TGTGCCAGCAGGTCTCAGGGGGCGAGGACAGATACGCAGTATTTT.

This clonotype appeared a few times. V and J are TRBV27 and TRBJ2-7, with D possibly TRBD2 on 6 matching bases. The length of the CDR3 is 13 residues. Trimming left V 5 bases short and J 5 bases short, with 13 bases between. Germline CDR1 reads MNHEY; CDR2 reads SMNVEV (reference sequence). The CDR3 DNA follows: TGTGCCAGCAGTACGACTAGAAGCAACGAGCAGTACTTC. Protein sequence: CASSTTRSNEQYF.

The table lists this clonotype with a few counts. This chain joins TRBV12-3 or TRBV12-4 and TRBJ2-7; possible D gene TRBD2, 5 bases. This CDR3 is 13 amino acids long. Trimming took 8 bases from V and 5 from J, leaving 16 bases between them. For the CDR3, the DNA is TGTGCCAGCCGAAGGTTCGGAGGCGACGAGCAGTACTTC. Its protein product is CASRRFGGDEQYF.

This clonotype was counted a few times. Here the CDR3 reads CSASQNRDTQYF. CDR3 nucleotides: TGCAGTGCTAGTCAAAACCGCGATACGCAGTATTTT. This chain uses TRBV20-1 with TRBJ2-3, with unresolved D. This CDR3 spans 12 amino acids. V lost 3 bases and J lost 6, with 10 bases in between. Looked up from germline, CDR1 is DFQATT and CDR2 is SNEGSKA (reference sequence).

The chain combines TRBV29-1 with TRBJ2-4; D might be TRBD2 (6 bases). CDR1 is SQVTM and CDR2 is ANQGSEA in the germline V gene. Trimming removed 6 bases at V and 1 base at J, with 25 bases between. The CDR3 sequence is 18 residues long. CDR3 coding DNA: TGCAGCGTCCGGAACAACCAGATAGCCGGGGGTGCCAAAAACATTCAGTACTTC. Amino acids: CSVRNNQIAGGAKNIQYF.

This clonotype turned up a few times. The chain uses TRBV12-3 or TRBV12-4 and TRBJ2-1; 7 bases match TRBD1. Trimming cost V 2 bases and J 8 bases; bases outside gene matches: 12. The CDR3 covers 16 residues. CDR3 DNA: TGTGCCAGCAGTTTATCGGAGACAGGGAGAAGGGATGAGCAGTTCTTC. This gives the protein CASSLSETGRRDEQFF.

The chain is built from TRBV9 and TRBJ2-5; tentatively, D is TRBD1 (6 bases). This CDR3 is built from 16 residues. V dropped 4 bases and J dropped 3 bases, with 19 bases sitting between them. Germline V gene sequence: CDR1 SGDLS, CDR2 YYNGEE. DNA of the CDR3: TGTGCCAGCAGCCCCCGTGTCTTGGCAGGGGAAGAGACCCAGTACTTC. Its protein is CASSPRVLAGEETQYF.

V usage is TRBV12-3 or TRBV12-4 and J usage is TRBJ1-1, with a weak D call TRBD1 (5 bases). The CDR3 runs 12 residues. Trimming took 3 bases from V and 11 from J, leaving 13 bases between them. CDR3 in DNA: TGTGCCAGCAGTTTCGGGCAGGGAGGCGCTTTCTTT. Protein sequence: CASSFGQGGAFF.

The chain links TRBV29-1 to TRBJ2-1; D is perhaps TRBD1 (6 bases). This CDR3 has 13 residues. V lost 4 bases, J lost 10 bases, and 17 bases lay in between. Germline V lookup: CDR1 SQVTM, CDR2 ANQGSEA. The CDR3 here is CSVVSQGSREQFF. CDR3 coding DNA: TGCAGCGTTGTATCACAGGGTAGTAGGGAGCAGTTCTTC.